These 15 T cell receptor beta chains were sequenced from one sample in a study of cytomegalovirus exposure and HLA in healthy donors. The PCR employed 60 Vbeta primers together with 13 Jbeta primers. The method was immunoSEQ multiplex PCR; TCRdb's version includes in-frame clones alone and lacks a portion of them. The profile shows 100,000 or so clones, over 70% of them singletons. Sequences were obtained from PBMCs. The source of these receptors is a man aged 25-40 years in good health and CMV-seronegative.

The chain combines TRBV9 with TRBJ1-5; TRBD1 might be the D (6 bases). With 2 bases removed from V and 0 bases from J, the gap between germline ends came to 12 bases. Germline CDR1 SGDLS, CDR2 YYNGEE. This CDR3 has 16 amino acids. In nucleotides, the CDR3 is TGTGCCAGCAGCGTTGGGGACACAAGTAGCAATCAGCCCCAGCATTTT. Its translation: CASSVGDTSSNQPQHF.

The chain couples TRBV19 to TRBJ1-5, with D tentatively TRBD1 (5 bases). V gave up 5 bases and J gave up 1 base, with 15 bases separating them. The CDR3 consists of 16 residues. Germline CDR1 and CDR2: LNHDA and SQIVND (reference sequence). The CDR3 region is CASSVWVTASNQPQHF. The CDR3 bases are TGTGCCAGTAGTGTCTGGGTGACAGCCAGCAATCAGCCCCAGCATTTT.

This clone was found a few times. This rearrangement joins TRBV7-3 to TRBJ1-6; D is undetermined. The CDR3 has 13 amino acids. Germline values: CDR1 SGHTA, CDR2 FQGTGA. V was shortened by 3 bases and J by 10 bases, with 10 bases between the two germline ends. In nucleotides, the CDR3 is TGTGCCAGCAGCTTGCTGGGAGAATCACCCCTCCACTTT. This codes for CASSLLGESPLHF.

The chain employs TRBV7-2 and TRBJ2-3; TRBD2 matches 7 bases. CDR1 and CDR2 from the germline V gene are SGHTA and FQGNSA. V gave up 5 bases and J gave up 3 bases; unmatched junction bases: 8. This CDR3 has 15 amino acids. This chain's CDR3 is CASSRGLADTDTQYF. DNA for the CDR3: TGTGCCAGCAGCCGCGGTCTAGCGGATACAGATACGCAGTATTTT.

The chain employs TRBV5-4 and TRBJ2-1; TRBD2 matches 14 bases. The CDR3 loop spans 16 amino acids. Germline V lookup: CDR1 SGHNT, CDR2 YYREEE (reference sequence). Trimming took 1 base from V and 8 from J; bases not matched to a gene: 5. This CDR3 reads CASSLIGTSGGDEQFF. The DNA of the CDR3 is TGTGCCAGCAGCTTGATTGGGACTAGCGGGGGAGATGAGCAGTTCTTC.

V is TRBV5-6 and J is TRBJ1-6; 10 bases map to TRBD1. The CDR3 consists of 15 residues. The V gene's germline CDR1 is SGHDT and CDR2 YYEEEE. V gave up 4 bases and J gave up 9 bases; unmatched junction bases: 7. Here the CDR3 DNA reads TGTGCCAGCAGCAGGGACAGGGGAGGATCTTCACCCCTCCACTTT. Amino acid sequence: CASSRDRGGSSPLHF.

The CDR3 loop is CASSEGQGGTEAFF. CDR3 bases: TGTGCCAGCAGTGAGGGGCAGGGGGGCACTGAAGCTTTCTTT. The V call is TRBV6-4, the J call TRBJ1-1, with 7 positions matching TRBD1. The CDR3 extends over 14 amino acids. Trimming removed 3 bases from V and 4 bases from J; junction bases left unmatched: 5. In germline, CDR1 is MRHNA, CDR2 SNTAGT.

The CDR3 nucleotides read TGTGCCAGCAGCTTAAAATATAGCGGGGCCGATACGCAGTATTTT. This translates into CASSLKYSGADTQYF. V and J are TRBV7-2 and TRBJ2-3, with 8 nucleotides matching TRBD2. CDR3 size: 15 residues. V lost 2 bases and J lost 6; bases outside the gene matches: 7. Germline CDR1 reads SGHTA; CDR2 reads FQGNSA. Looking up the rest from reference TRBV7-2 and TRBJ2-3 gives the full variable domain: GAGVSQSPSNKVTEKGKDVELRCDPISGHTALYWYRQSLGQGLEFLIYFQGNSAPDKSGLPSDRFSAERTGGSVSTLTIQRTQQEDSAVYLCASSLKYSGADTQYFGPGTRLTVL.

This chain connects TRBV9 to TRBJ2-1; TRBD1 agrees at 7 bases. This CDR3 spans 16 amino acids. V lost 3 bases, J lost 0 bases, and 6 bases stayed unmatched. Germline-derived CDR1 and CDR2 are SGDLS and YYNGEE. The CDR3 reads CASSAKQGSSYNEQFF. The CDR3 nucleotides read TGTGCCAGCAGCGCCAAACAGGGGAGCTCCTACAATGAGCAGTTCTTC. Supplemented by reference TRBV9 and TRBJ2-1, the full variable domain reads DSGVTQTPKHLITATGQRVTLRCSPRSGDLSVYWYQQSLDQGLQFLIQYYNGEERAKGNILERFSAQQFPDLHSELNLSSLELGDSALYFCASSAKQGSSYNEQFFGPGTRLTVL.

This clone was recorded a few times. At one end, the junction sequence differs from germline, possibly due to a read error. The chain joins TRBV5-4 to TRBJ1-2; 7 nucleotides agree with TRBD1. Germline V lookup: CDR1 SGHNT, CDR2 YYREEE (reference sequence). There are 14 residues in the CDR3. The CDR3 region is CASSQAQGPYGYTF. The CDR3 bases are TGCGCCAGCAGCCAAGCACAGGGGCCCTATGGCTACACCTTC.

The chain joins TRBV2 to TRBJ1-2; 12 positions match TRBD1. This CDR3 is 15 amino acids long. The V and J ends lost 8 bases and 2 bases, in that order; junction bases with no gene match: 6. Germline V lookup: CDR1 SNHLY, CDR2 FYNNEI. Here the CDR3 reads CASGGQGATNYGYTF. Here the CDR3 DNA reads TGTGCCAGCGGGGGACAGGGGGCGACCAACTATGGCTACACCTTC.

This clone was observed a handful of times. The V call is TRBV2, the J call TRBJ1-2; 11 bases agree with TRBD1. This CDR3 has 14 amino acids. Germline V gene sequence: CDR1 SNHLY, CDR2 FYNNEI. The ends lost 6 bases at V and 5 bases at J; junction bases unmatched: 5. The CDR3 loop reads CASRPGQGAYGYTF. CDR3 DNA: TGTGCCAGCAGACCCGGACAGGGGGCGTATGGCTACACCTTC.

The chain has TRBV5-4 and TRBJ2-1; 9 nucleotides line up with TRBD1. This CDR3 has 16 amino acids. Germline trimming cut 5 bases from V and 7 bases from J; bases unmatched to any gene: 13. The germline V gene has CDR1 SGHNT and CDR2 YYREEE (reference sequence). CDR3 in amino acids: CASSQPGQGLWNEQFF. The DNA for the CDR3 is TGTGCCAGCAGTCAGCCGGGACAGGGTCTTTGGAATGAGCAGTTCTTC. Looking up the rest from reference TRBV5-4 and TRBJ2-1 gives the full variable domain: ETGVTQSPTHLIKTRGQQVTLRCSSQSGHNTVSWYQQALGQGPQFIFQYYREEENGRGNFPPRFSGLQFPNYSSELNVNALELDDSALYLCASSQPGQGLWNEQFFGPGTRLTVL.

This chain links TRBV7-2 with TRBJ2-7; TRBD2 aligns across 12 bases. J lost 1 base, V lost 2 bases, and 3 bases had no gene match. CDR3 length: 16 amino acids. Per germline, CDR1 SGHTA and CDR2 FQGNSA. The CDR3 loop is CASSLTLAGGSYEQYF. The CDR3 DNA follows: TGTGCCAGCAGCTTAACTCTAGCGGGAGGGTCCTACGAGCAGTACTTC.

The count of this clone is one. Different DNA sequences within this sample yield the same CDR3. The genes are TRBV6-6 and TRBJ1-5, with 10 positions matching TRBD1. The CDR3 is made up of 15 amino acids. Germline-derived CDR1 and CDR2 are MNHNY and SVGAGI (reference sequence). V shed 2 bases, J shed 4 bases, and the junction held 2 bases outside the gene matches. DNA for the CDR3: TGTGCCAGCAGTTACCCGGGACAGGGGAATCAGCCCCAGCATTTT. The encoded protein is CASSYPGQGNQPQHF.